The 17 T cell receptor beta chains in this list originate from one sample, sequenced in a study of T-cell reconstitution after alpha-beta-depleted transplantation in children. Unique molecular identifiers were incorporated when the TCRbeta library was constructed. TCRdb independently ran MiXCR on the PCR reads; one entry per CDR3 protein. The repertoire consists of 600,000 to 700,000 distinct CDR3 sequences, with about 15% occurring once and the leading ten covering under 1.2%. Sequencing used PBMCs from the stem cell graft donor, obtained from the stem cell graft. The receptors were gathered from a human donor who donated a stem cell graft to a child with acute myeloid leukemia.

On this clonotype: This could be a read error, since a much larger clone is one nucleotide away. V and J are TRBV20-1 and TRBJ1-5; D remains unclear. This CDR3 comprises 14 residues. CDR1 and CDR2 from the germline V gene are DFQATT and SNEGSKA (reference sequence). V was shortened by 5 bases and J by 1 base, with 12 bases between the two germline ends. CDR3 amino acids: CSAAWVPSNQPQHF. CDR3 DNA: TGCAGTGCTGCGTGGGTGCCGAGCAATCAGCCCCAGCATTTT.

V usage is TRBV12-3 or TRBV12-4 and J usage is TRBJ2-5; unclear D gene. The CDR3 has 13 amino acids. Trimming removed 3 bases from V and 8 bases from J, with 13 bases in between. The CDR3 DNA is TGTGCCAGCAGTTTTAGACTGACCGATACCCAGTACTTC. This codes for CASSFRLTDTQYF.

The rearrangement links TRBV5-1 to TRBJ1-2, with D possibly being TRBD1 (5 bases). V shed 5 bases and J shed 6 bases, with 14 bases lying between them. This CDR3 comprises 13 residues. Germline V gene lookup returns CDR1 SGHRS and CDR2 YFSETQ. The CDR3, as DNA: TGCGCCAGCAGACCCCAACAGGAGAATGGCTACACCTTC. It encodes CASRPQQENGYTF.

The chain is built from TRBV7-9 and TRBJ1-2; 7 bases align to TRBD1. There are 16 residues in the CDR3. Per germline, CDR1 SEHNR and CDR2 FQNEAQ (reference sequence). The V gene end was trimmed by 3 bases and the J gene end by 3 bases; junction bases not matched to a gene: 10. This CDR3 is CASSFRGNPGDYGYTF. Here the CDR3 DNA reads TGTGCCAGCAGCTTCAGGGGGAATCCGGGTGACTATGGCTACACCTTC.

This clonotype came up many times. The chain employs TRBV12-3 or TRBV12-4 and TRBJ2-7; 10 nucleotides align to TRBD2. Losses at the gene ends were 4 bases for V and 0 bases for J; bases not matched to a gene: 6. CDR3 size: 16 residues. As DNA, the CDR3 is TGTGCCAGCAGTTCCCAGGCTAGCGGGGGCTCCTACGAGCAGTACTTC. Translated, it gives CASSSQASGGSYEQYF.

This clonotype was observed many times. The chain recombines TRBV29-1 with TRBJ1-1; D gene ambiguous. Per the germline V gene, CDR1 is SQVTM and CDR2 is ANQGSEA. V was trimmed by 6 bases and J by 9 bases, leaving 14 bases between them. The CDR3 is 11 amino acids. Here the CDR3 reads CSVANGRKAFF. The CDR3 nucleotides are TGCAGCGTCGCGAATGGCAGAAAAGCTTTCTTT. The full variable domain, in which reference TRBV29-1 and TRBJ1-1 provide the parts outside the CDR3, is SAVISQKPSRDICQRGTSLTIQCQVDSQVTMMFWYRQQPGQSLTLIATANQGSEATYESGFVIDKFPISRPNLTFSTLTVSNMSPEDSSIYLCSVANGRKAFFGQGTRLTVV.

This clonotype was detected ten times or more. This chain joins TRBV9 and TRBJ2-3, with a weak D call TRBD2 (6 bases). With 1 base removed from V and 2 bases from J, the gap between germline ends came to 11 bases. Germline-derived CDR1 and CDR2 are SGDLS and YYNGEE. The CDR3 sequence is 15 residues long. CDR3 region: CASSVRSGYTDTQYF. For the CDR3, the DNA is TGTGCCAGCAGCGTACGGAGCGGGTACACAGATACGCAGTATTTT.

This clonotype was seen more than once but under ten times. The rearrangement links TRBV4-3 to TRBJ1-1, with D hard to call. Germline CDR1 LGHNA, CDR2 YSLEER. This CDR3 has 15 amino acids. Trimming removed 0 bases from V and 0 bases from J, with 8 bases in between. The CDR3 DNA sequence: TGCGCCAGCAGCCAAGAGGGAGACATGAACACTGAAGCTTTCTTT. It encodes CASSQEGDMNTEAFF.

This clonotype showed up many times. This chain connects TRBV20-1 to TRBJ2-4; 7 positions agree with TRBD2. Per germline, CDR1 DFQATT and CDR2 SNEGSKA (reference sequence). This CDR3 spans 16 amino acids. With 2 bases clipped from V and 2 bases from J, the junction kept 9 bases outside the gene matches. The CDR3 nucleotides are TGCAGTGCTAGACCTAACCGGGACTACTCCAAAAACATTCAGTACTTC. Translation: CSARPNRDYSKNIQYF.

As to this clonotype: It may be a read error: a sequence one base away is much more abundant. This sequence joins TRBV11-2 and TRBJ2-5, with TRBD1 as a possible D gene (6 bases). The CDR3 covers 15 residues. CDR1 is SGHAT, CDR2 FQNNGV, per germline. The CDR3: CAISPRLNREETQYF. The DNA of the CDR3 is TGTGCCATCAGCCCCCGATTGAACAGGGAAGAGACCCAGTACTTC.

This clonotype showed up many times. V gene TRBV29-1 combines with J gene TRBJ1-1; 10 bases are a match to TRBD1. V gave up 4 bases and J gave up 3 bases; unmatched junction bases: 5. Germline CDR1 is SQVTM and CDR2 is ANQGSEA. The CDR3 contains 14 residues. For the CDR3, the DNA is TGCAGCGTTGTGGGGACAGGGGATTACACTGAAGCTTTCTTT. Its translation: CSVVGTGDYTEAFF.

A remark on this clonotype: A much larger clone differs from this one at a single base, so this may be a read error. The V call is TRBV20-1, the J call TRBJ2-6; D unclear. CDR1 and CDR2 (germline): DFQATT, SNEGSKA (reference sequence). CDR3 length equals 15 residues. The CDR3 loop is CSARDWISVANVLTF. The DNA of the CDR3 is TGCAGTGCTAGAGATTGGATTTCTGTGGCCAACGTCCTGACTTTC.

The chain recombines TRBV9 with TRBJ2-1; 9 nucleotides match TRBD2. Germline V gene lookup returns CDR1 SGDLS and CDR2 YYNGEE. This CDR3 comprises 16 residues. Trimming at V came to 3 bases and at J to 5 bases, leaving 9 bases not matched to a gene. The CDR3: CASSAVRGGANNEQFF. The CDR3 DNA sequence: TGTGCCAGCAGCGCCGTCCGCGGGGGGGCAAACAATGAGCAGTTCTTC. The whole variable domain, filled in from reference TRBV9 and TRBJ2-1, reads DSGVTQTPKHLITATGQRVTLRCSPRSGDLSVYWYQQSLDQGLQFLIQYYNGEERAKGNILERFSAQQFPDLHSELNLSSLELGDSALYFCASSAVRGGANNEQFFGPGTRLTVL.

This clonotype has ten or more counts. This chain joins TRBV10-3 and TRBJ2-2; unclear D gene. The CDR3 consists of 13 residues. Germline V gene data show CDR1 as ENHRY and CDR2 as SYGVKD. Trimming took off 5 bases at V and 3 bases at J, with 7 bases between the two ends. Here the CDR3 DNA reads TGTGCCATCAGTATGAGAGACACCGGGGAGCTGTTTTTT. Translation: CAISMRDTGELFF.

The genes are TRBV7-6 and TRBJ1-6, with TRBD1 matching 7 bases. V was clipped by 4 bases and J by 5 bases; unmatched bases: 8. Germline V gene lookup returns CDR1 SGHVS and CDR2 FNYEAQ. CDR3 length: 16 amino acids. CDR3 amino acids: CASSSGQAGDNSPLHF. The CDR3 coding sequence is TGTGCCAGCAGCTCCGGACAGGCGGGAGATAATTCACCCCTCCACTTT.

The chain is built from TRBV5-1 and TRBJ1-1; 9 nucleotides match TRBD1. The germline CDR1 and CDR2 sequences are SGHRS and YFSETQ. The CDR3 sequence is 14 residues long. The V gene end was trimmed by 4 bases and the J gene end by 4 bases; junction bases not matched to a gene: 5. The CDR3 region has the DNA TGCGCCAGCAGCCTTCCGGACAGGGGCACTGAAGCTTTCTTT. Translated, it gives CASSLPDRGTEAFF.

This clonotype was seen ten or more times. This chain links TRBV6-1 with TRBJ2-3, with 12 nucleotides matching TRBD2. The CDR3 totals 16 residues. Losses at the gene ends were 4 bases for V and 5 bases for J; bases not matched to a gene: 7. The V gene's germline CDR1 is MNHNS and CDR2 SASEGT. The CDR3 coding sequence is TGTGCCAGCAGTGTAGCTAGCGGGGGGGCTATAGATACGCAGTATTTT. Translated: CASSVASGGAIDTQYF.